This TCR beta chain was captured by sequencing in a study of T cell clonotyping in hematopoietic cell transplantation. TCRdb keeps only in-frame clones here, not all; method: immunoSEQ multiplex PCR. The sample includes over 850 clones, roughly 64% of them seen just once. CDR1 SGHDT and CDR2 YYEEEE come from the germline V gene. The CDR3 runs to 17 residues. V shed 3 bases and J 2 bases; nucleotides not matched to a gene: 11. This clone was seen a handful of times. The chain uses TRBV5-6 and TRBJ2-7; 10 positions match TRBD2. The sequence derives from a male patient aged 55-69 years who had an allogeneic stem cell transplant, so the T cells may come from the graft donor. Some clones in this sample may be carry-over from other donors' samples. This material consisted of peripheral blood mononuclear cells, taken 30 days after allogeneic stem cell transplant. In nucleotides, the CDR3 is TGTGCCAGCAGCTGGGGGGGGACTAGCGAAACGACCTACGAGCAGTACTTC. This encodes CASSWGGTSETTYEQYF.